This T cell receptor beta chain came from a study of blood T cells in healthy people across ages. Concerning this clonotype: Compared with germline, one end of the junction differs, possibly owing to a read error.

A second PCR of 7 to 11 cycles used a sample-barcoded 5' primer and a J-beta primer mix. TCRdb itself ran the 5' RACE reads through MiXCR, one entry per CDR3 protein. The table has about 1 million distinct CDR3 sequences, 45% seen once. This CDR3 is built from 14 residues. Germline CDR1 reads ENHRY; CDR2 reads SYGVKD. The source of this sequence is a woman aged 55-69 years in good health. The genes are TRBV10-3 and TRBJ2-5; D uncertain. The DNA end is more similar to TRBJ2-7, so the J call may be wrong. Source material: blood. This CDR3 reads CAVSESPLGNEQYF. The DNA of the CDR3 is TGTGCCGTCAGTGAAAGCCCCCTGGGGAACGAGCAGTACTTC.